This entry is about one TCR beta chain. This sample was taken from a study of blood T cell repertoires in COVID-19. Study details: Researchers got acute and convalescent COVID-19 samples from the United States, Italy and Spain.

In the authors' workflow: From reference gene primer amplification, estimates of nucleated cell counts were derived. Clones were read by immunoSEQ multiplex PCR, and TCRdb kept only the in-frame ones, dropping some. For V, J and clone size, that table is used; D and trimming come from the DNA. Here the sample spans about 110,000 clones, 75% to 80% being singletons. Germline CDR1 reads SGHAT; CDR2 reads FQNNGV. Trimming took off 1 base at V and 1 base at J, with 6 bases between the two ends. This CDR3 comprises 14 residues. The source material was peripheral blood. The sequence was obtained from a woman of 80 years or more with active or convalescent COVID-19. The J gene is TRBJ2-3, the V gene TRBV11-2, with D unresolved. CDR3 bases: TGTGCCAGCAGCTTAGTTCAGGGCACAGATACGCAGTATTTT. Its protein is CASSLVQGTDTQYF.